A single sample is the source of the 3 T cell receptor beta chains below, sequenced in a study of CD8 T cell repertoires and HIV-1 epitope variants. Sequenced by immunoSEQ multiplex PCR; TCRdb stores in-frame clones only, minus some. The repertoire includes under 100,000 clones, roughly 81% of them detected once, and 20% to 30% sits in the top ten. What was sequenced was uncultured baseline CD8+ T cells from peripheral blood mononuclear cells (PBMCs). These receptors originate from a male donor with HIV.

V is TRBV28 and J is TRBJ2-5; the D call may be TRBD1 or TRBD2 (5 bases each). With 4 bases removed from V and 2 bases from J, the gap between germline ends came to 11 bases. Germline CDR1 is MDHEN and CDR2 is SYDVKM. CDR3 length equals 14 residues. CDR3 sequence: CASSWGYQQETQYF. The CDR3 DNA follows: TGTGCCAGCAGTTGGGGGTATCAGCAAGAGACCCAGTACTTC.

J is TRBJ2-7 and V is TRBV7-8; TRBD1 aligns across 10 bases. The J segment lost 3 bases and the V segment lost 5 bases, leaving 10 bases of the junction unmatched. This CDR3 contains 16 residues. Per the germline V gene, CDR1 is SGHVS and CDR2 is FQNEAQ. The CDR3 nucleotides are TGTGCCAGCAGCCCCATTGGAGGGACAGGGGACTACGAGCAGTACTTC. It encodes CASSPIGGTGDYEQYF. Complete variable domain (other parts from reference TRBV7-8 and TRBJ2-7): GAGVSQSPRYKVAKRGQDVALRCDPISGHVSLFWYQQALGQGPEFLTYFQNEAQLDKSGLPSDRFFAERPEGSVSTLKIQRTQQEDSAVYLCASSPIGGTGDYEQYFGPGTRLTVT.

This clone was recorded at least ten times. This chain links TRBV6-1 with TRBJ2-1; D may be TRBD2 (5 bases). Trimming cost V 3 bases and J 5 bases, with 17 bases left between them. This CDR3 contains 16 residues. Looked up from germline, CDR1 is MNHNS and CDR2 is SASEGT. CDR3 coding DNA: TGTGCCAGCAGTGACTACCATCCTGCGGGTCACAATGAGCAGTTCTTC. Translated: CASSDYHPAGHNEQFF.